This TCR beta chain was recovered during a study of T cell changes during pregnancy in multiple sclerosis. Data came from immunoSEQ multiplex PCR; TCRdb stores just in-frame clones and leaves some out. The sample yields 35,000 to 40,000 clones, 92% seen once. The V end was cut by 2 bases, the J end by 3 bases, with 14 bases between. CDR3 length: 16 amino acids. Germline CDR1 MNHNS, CDR2 SASEGT. The sequence derives from a female donor with multiple sclerosis, enrolled in a pregnancy study. This rearrangement joins TRBV6-1 to TRBJ1-5; D unclear. The starting material was CD8+ T cells from peripheral blood mononuclear cells, obtained in the third trimester of pregnancy. The CDR3 DNA follows: TGTGCCAGCAGTGAAAGAGGGCAGGACTACAATCAGCCCCAGCATTTT. Translated: CASSERGQDYNQPQHF.